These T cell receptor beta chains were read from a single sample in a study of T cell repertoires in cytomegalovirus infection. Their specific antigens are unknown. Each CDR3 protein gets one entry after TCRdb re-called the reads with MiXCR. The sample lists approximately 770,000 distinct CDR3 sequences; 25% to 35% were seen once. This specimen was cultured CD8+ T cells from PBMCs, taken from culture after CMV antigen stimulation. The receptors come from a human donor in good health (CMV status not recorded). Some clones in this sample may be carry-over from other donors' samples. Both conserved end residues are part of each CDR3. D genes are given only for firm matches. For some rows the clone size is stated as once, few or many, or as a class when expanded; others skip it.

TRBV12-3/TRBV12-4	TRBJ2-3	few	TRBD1	TGTGCCAGCAGTAGACAGGGGGCAGATACGCAGTATTTT	CASSRQGADTQYF
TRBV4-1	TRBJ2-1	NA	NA	TGCGCCAGCAGCCAAGAAGCAGGGGATTACAATGAGCAGTTCTTC	CASSQEAGDYNEQFF
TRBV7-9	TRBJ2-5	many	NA	TGTGCCAGCAGCTTAGGAGGACTTCGAGAGACCCAGTACTTC	CASSLGGLRETQYF
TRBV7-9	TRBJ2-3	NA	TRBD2	TGTGCCAGCAGCTTCCCGCCGGGACTAGCGCCTGATACGCAGTATTTT	CASSFPPGLAPDTQYF
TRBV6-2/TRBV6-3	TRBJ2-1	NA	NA	TGTGCCAGCAGTTACATCGGGTTGTACAATGAGCAGTTCTTC	CASSYIGLYNEQFF
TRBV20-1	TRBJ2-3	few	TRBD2	TGCAGTGCTACAGAGGGTAGCGGGGGGGTTTATAGCACAGATACGCAGTATTTT	CSATEGSGGVYSTDTQYF
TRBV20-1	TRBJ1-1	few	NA	TGCAGTGCCCTCCCCGGTTGGGGGAACACTGAAGCTTTCTTT	CSALPGWGNTEAFF
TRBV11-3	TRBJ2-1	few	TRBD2	TGTGCCAGCAGCTTTTCACTAGCGGGGTTCCATGAGCAGTTCTTC	CASSFSLAGFHEQFF
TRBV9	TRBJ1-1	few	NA	TGTGCCAGCAGCGTAGTACCGGGGAACACTGAAGCTTTCTTT	CASSVVPGNTEAFF
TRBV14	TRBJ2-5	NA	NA	TGTGCCAGCAGCCAAGAGGGGCCGGAGACCCAGTACTTC	CASSQEGPETQYF
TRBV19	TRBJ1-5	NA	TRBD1	TGTGCCAGTACCCGGGACGGGACAGGGTTTAATCAGCCCCAGCATTTT	CASTRDGTGFNQPQHF
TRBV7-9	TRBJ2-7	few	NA	TGTGCCAGCAGCTTAAGGCCGGGGAGCGTCCACGAGCAGTACTTC	CASSLRPGSVHEQYF
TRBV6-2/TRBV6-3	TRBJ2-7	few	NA	TGTGCCAGCAGTTACCCGGGGTCCTCCTACGAGCAGTACTTC	CASSYPGSSYEQYF
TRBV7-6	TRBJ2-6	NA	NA	TGTGCCAGCAGCCCCTTAATCGGGGCCAACGTCCTGACTTTC	CASSPLIGANVLTF
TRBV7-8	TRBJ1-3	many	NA	TGTGCCAGCAGCTTAGTGCGTAGCTCTGGAAACACCATATATTTT	CASSLVRSSGNTIYF
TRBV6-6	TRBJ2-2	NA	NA	TGTGCCAGCAGTACAGGGCCTCTATACACCGGGGAGCTGTTTTTT	CASSTGPLYTGELFF
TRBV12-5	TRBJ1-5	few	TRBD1	TGTGCTAGTGGGCCGACAGGGGTGGGTCAGCCCCAGCATTTT	CASGPTGVGQPQHF
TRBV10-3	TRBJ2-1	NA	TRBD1	TGTGCCATACGAGGGACAGGGACCTACAATGAGCAGTTCTTC	CAIRGTGTYNEQFF
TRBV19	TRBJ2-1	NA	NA	TGTGCCAGTAGTATCGTGGACTACAATGAGCAGTTCTTC	CASSIVDYNEQFF
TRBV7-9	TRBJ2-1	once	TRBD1	TGTGCCAGCAGCCCCGAGGACAGGTTGGCCTACAATGAGCAGTTCTTC	CASSPEDRLAYNEQFF
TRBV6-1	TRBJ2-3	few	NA	TGTGCCAGCAGTGAAGCCAGGTTCTTTGGAGATACGCAGTATTTT	CASSEARFFGDTQYF
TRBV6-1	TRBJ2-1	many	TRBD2	TGTGCCAGCAGTGAAGTCGGCGGGGGAATTTACAATGAGCAGTTCTTC	CASSEVGGGIYNEQFF
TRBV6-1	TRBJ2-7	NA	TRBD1	TGTGCCAGCAGTTTAGGGACAGGGAGAGGCGAGCAGTACTTC	CASSLGTGRGEQYF
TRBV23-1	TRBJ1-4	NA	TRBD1	TGCGCCAGCAGTCAATCCTTCGTCCGGGACAGGGCATTCATTGATGAAAAACTGTTTTTT	CASSQSFVRDRAFIDEKLFF
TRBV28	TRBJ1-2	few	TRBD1	TGTGCCAGCAGTTCTTACCGGGACAGGGGGCGCGCCAACTATGGCTACACCTTC	CASSSYRDRGRANYGYTF
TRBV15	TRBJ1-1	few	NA	TGTGCCACCAGCAGGGCTCATTTGACTGAAGCTTTCTTT	CATSRAHLTEAFF
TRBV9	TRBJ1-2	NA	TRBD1	TGTGCCAGCAGCGTGACAGGGCCGGCGGACTATGGCTACACCTTC	CASSVTGPADYGYTF
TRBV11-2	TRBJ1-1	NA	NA	TGTGCCAGCAGCTTAGGCCCGGGTTTGGACACTGAAGCTTTCTTT	CASSLGPGLDTEAFF
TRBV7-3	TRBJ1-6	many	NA	TGTGCCAGCAGCTTTGTTGGTTCACCCCTCCACTTT	CASSFVGSPLHF
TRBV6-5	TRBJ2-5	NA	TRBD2	TGTGCCACACTGGGGGGGTCCATGGAGACCCAGTACTTC	CATLGGSMETQYF
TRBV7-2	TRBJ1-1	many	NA	TGTGCCAGCAGTTTAACCAGATTGAACACTGAAGCTTTCTTT	CASSLTRLNTEAFF
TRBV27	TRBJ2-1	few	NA	TGTGCCAGCAGCAGGGGGGGGTTGATGGCTGAGCAGTTCTTC	CASSRGGLMAEQFF
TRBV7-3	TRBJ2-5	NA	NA	TGTGCCAGCAGCTCCGGGGGAACTCAAGAGACCCAGTACTTC	CASSSGGTQETQYF
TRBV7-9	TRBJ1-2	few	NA	TGTGCCAGCAGCTTTGAGGGATTCTATGGCTACACCTTC	CASSFEGFYGYTF
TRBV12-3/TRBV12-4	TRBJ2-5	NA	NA	TGTGCCAGCAGTTCTAGCTCAGGCACCGAGACCCAGTACTTC	CASSSSSGTETQYF
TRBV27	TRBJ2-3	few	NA	TGTGCCAGCAGTGTGGTTAAGGGGGACACAGATACGCAGTATTTT	CASSVVKGDTDTQYF
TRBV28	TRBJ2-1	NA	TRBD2	TGTGCCAGCACTCCTGGACTAGCGGGGGTCAATGAGCAGTTCTTC	CASTPGLAGVNEQFF
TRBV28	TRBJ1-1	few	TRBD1	TGTGCCAGCAGTTTACAGCGCAGGGGGACTGAAGCTTTCTTT	CASSLQRRGTEAFF
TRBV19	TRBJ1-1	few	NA	TGTGCCAGTAGTATTTTCCAAAGTGAAGCTTTCTTT	CASSIFQSEAFF
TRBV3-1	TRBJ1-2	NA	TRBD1	TGTGCCAGCAGCCAAGAAGGGACAGGGACCCTTGGCTACACCTTC	CASSQEGTGTLGYTF
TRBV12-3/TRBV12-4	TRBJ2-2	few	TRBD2	TGTGCCAGCGTTAGCGGGGGGCCGTCAGGGGAGCTGTTTTTT	CASVSGGPSGELFF
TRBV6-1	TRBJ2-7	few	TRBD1	TGTGCCAGCAGGCACAGGGGGAGTACCTACGAGCAGTACTTC	CASRHRGSTYEQYF
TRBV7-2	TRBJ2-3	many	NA	TGTGCCAGCAGCTTAGGGGCGGGCTACACAGATACGCAGTATTTT	CASSLGAGYTDTQYF
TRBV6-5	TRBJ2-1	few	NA	TGTGCCAGCAGTTACCAACAGAACTGGGGGTATGAGCAGTTCTTC	CASSYQQNWGYEQFF
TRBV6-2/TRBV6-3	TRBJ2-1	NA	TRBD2	TGTGCCAGCTTAGAGCGGGGGGGCTACAATGAGCAGTTCTTC	CASLERGGYNEQFF
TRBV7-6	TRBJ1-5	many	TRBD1	TGTGCCAGCAGCTTAGAAGGGGGCCGGGGCAATCAGCCCCAGCATTTT	CASSLEGGRGNQPQHF
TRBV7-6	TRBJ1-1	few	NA	TGTGCCAGCAGCCCCCGGGGTCCCACTGAAGCTTTCTTT	CASSPRGPTEAFF
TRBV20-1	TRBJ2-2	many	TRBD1	TGCAGTGCTAGAGGATTATGGGGACAGGGGAACACCGGGGAGCTGTTTTTT	CSARGLWGQGNTGELFF
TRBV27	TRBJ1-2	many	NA	TGTGCCAGCAAGAATGGCAATCGGGGCTACACCTTC	CASKNGNRGYTF
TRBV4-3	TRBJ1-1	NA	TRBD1	TGCGCCAGCAGCCCGGACAGGAGGATGAACACTGAAGCTTTCTTT	CASSPDRRMNTEAFF
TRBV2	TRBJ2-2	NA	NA	TGTGCCACCATAAGGGGTATTACCGGGGAGCTGTTTTTT	CATIRGITGELFF
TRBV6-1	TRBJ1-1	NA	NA	TGTGCCAGCAGTGACTCCGTCGCTGAAGCTTTCTTT	CASSDSVAEAFF
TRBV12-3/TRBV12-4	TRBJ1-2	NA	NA	TGTGCCAGCAGCCCCGGGAGGCAGGCCTATGGCTACACCTTC	CASSPGRQAYGYTF
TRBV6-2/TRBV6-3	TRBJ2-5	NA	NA	TGTGCCAGCAGTTACTTCAGACACCAAGAGACCCAGTACTTC	CASSYFRHQETQYF
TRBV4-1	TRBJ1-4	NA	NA	TGCGCCAGCAGCCAAGAAGATCCAGGGTTTAATGAAAAACTGTTTTTT	CASSQEDPGFNEKLFF
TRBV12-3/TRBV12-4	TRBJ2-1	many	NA	TGTGCCAGCACGAAGGGGGGCAACTCCTACAATGAGCAGTTCTTC	CASTKGGNSYNEQFF